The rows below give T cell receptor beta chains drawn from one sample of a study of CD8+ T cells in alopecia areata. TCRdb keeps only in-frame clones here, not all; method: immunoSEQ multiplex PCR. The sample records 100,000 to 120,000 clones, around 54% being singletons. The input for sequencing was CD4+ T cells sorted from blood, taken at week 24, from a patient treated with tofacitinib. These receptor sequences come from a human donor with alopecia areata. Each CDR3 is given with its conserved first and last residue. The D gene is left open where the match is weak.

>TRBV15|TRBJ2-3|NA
CATSRTGQITDTQYF
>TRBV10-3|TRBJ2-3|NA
CAISESPAADTQYF
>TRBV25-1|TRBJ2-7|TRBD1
CASRTWTGDEQYF
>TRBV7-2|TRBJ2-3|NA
CASSLLDYTDTQYF
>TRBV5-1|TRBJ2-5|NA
CASSHGDYQETQYF
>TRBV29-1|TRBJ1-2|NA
CSVGRVNYGYTF
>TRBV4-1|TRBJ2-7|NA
CASSQETAAYEQYF
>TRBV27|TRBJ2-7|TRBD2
CASSSGTRGGPEQYF
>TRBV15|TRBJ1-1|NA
CATSRDSLDTEAFF
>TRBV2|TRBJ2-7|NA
CASGLSYEQYF
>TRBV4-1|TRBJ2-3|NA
CASSQDRDFTDTQYF
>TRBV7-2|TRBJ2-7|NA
CASSLGPGNEQYF
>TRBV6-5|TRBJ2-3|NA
CASSSPQGTQYF
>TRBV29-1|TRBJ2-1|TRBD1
CSAPPGQGSYNEQFF
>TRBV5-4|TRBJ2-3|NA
CASSLDSTDTQYF
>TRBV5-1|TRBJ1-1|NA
CASSLAVMNTEAFF
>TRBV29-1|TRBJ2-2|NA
CSVIWGLVGELFF
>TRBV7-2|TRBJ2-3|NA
CASGVTQTTDTQYF
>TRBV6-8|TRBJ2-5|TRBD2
CASSYRLAGNQETQYF
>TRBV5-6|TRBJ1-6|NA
CASSSYNSPLHF
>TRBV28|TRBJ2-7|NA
CASLHGEGTYEQYF
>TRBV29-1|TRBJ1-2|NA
CSVVEPNYGYTF
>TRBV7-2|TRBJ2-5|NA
CASSPGGQETQYF
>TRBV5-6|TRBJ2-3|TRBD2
CASSLSSSGGDTQYF
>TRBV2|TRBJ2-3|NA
CASSTGTSPDTQYF
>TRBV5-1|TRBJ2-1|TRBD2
CASSLGTSGGRSYNEQFF
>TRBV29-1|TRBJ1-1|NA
CSGGAMNTEAFF
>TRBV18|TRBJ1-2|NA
CASSPLEGFGSGYTF
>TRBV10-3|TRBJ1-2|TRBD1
CAISEGHRTGDGYTF
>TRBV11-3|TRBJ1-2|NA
CASSLVFRGEYGYTF
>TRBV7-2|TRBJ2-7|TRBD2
CASSLTRLAGYEQYF
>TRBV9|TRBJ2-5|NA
CASSATSTPWETQYF
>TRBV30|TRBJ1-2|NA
CAWSVRGIYGYTF
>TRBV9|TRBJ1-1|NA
CASFTARGGREAFF
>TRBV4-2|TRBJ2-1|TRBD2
CASSQEGTLAGGNNEQFF
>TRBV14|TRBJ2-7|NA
CASSQEWDTAYEQYF
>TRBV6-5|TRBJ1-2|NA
CASSYSNYGHYGYTF
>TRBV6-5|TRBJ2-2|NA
CASSYAGANTGELFF
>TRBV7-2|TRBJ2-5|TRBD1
CASSYGTGQETQYF
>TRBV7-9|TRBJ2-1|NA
CASSPSQGPATYNEQFF
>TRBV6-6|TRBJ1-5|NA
CASRKTGDGQPQHF
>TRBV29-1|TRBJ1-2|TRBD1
CSVDGQGGYGYTF
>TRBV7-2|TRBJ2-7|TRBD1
CASSTSGTGGIEQYF
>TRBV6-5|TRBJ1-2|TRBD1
CASSSEGASYGYTF
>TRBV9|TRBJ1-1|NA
CASSVEENTEAFF
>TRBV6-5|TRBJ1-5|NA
CASSSQGAHNQPQHF
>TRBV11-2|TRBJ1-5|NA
CASSLRGYGNQPQHF
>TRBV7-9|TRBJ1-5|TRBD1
CASSRTGGNQVQPQHF
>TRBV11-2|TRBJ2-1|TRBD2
CASKGLAGARYNEQFF
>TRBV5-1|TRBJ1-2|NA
CASSQDTYGYTF
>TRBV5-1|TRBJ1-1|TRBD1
CASSSRQGAYTEAFF
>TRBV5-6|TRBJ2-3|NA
CASSLPSGVDTQYF